The present entry profiles one T cell receptor beta chain with its context. Its matching antigen is unknown. This sample's treatment: oral pan-JAK inhibitor, 5-10 mg twice daily. The sample comes from a study of CD8+ T cells in alopecia areata. As for the study in general: The study gave tofacitinib for 6 to 18 months, then 6 months off drug.

TCR sequencing used cDNA made by reverse transcription of extracted RNA. Produced via immunoSEQ multiplex PCR; TCRdb's table is partial and in-frame only. The table includes roughly 100,000 clones, 85% to 90% detected once. Findings of the study overall: Especially in alopecia totalis/universalis, lesional scalp showed greater clonality than normal scalp did.

Germline CDR1 is MNHEY and CDR2 is SMNVEV (reference sequence). J lost 3 bases, V lost 3 bases, and 10 bases had no gene match. The CDR3 covers 17 residues. This specimen was CD8+ T cells sorted from blood, taken between weeks 30 and 35, from a patient treated with tofacitinib. The rearrangement links TRBV27 to TRBJ2-3; 9 bases are a match to TRBD2. This TCR derives from a human donor with alopecia areata. The CDR3 DNA sequence: TGTGCCAGCAGTTTTCACACCAGCGGGGGGACGACAGATACGCAGTATTTT. Translated, it gives CASSFHTSGGTTDTQYF.